The 13 T cell receptor beta chains reported below all come from one sample, sequenced in a study of blood T cell repertoires in COVID-19. Clones were sequenced by immunoSEQ multiplex PCR, and TCRdb holds only the in-frame ones, with some missing. The data hold about 130,000 clones, with about 80% observed a single time. Sample: peripheral blood. The receptors shown here come from a human donor in a cohort sampled during active COVID-19.

As DNA, the CDR3 is TGTGCCAGCAGCTTATTTCAGTGGGAGACCCAGTACTTC. Its translation: CASSLFQWETQYF. The chain is built from TRBV7-9 and TRBJ2-5; no definite D call. The CDR3 runs 13 residues. Looked up from germline, CDR1 is SEHNR and CDR2 is FQNEAQ (reference sequence). V lost 2 bases to trimming and J lost 5 bases, with 9 bases between them.

The rearrangement links TRBV5-6 to TRBJ2-7; the match to TRBD2 covers 7 bases. CDR3 size: 14 residues. Trimming cost V 0 bases and J 7 bases; bases outside gene matches: 7. Germline loops: CDR1 SGHDT, CDR2 YYEEEE. CDR3 loop: CASSLGAARGEQYV. The CDR3 region has the DNA TGTGCCAGCAGCTTGGGCGCAGCGCGGGGGGAGCAGTACGTC.

The gene calls are TRBV14 and TRBJ2-7; D is possibly TRBD1 (5 bases). V was shortened by 3 bases and J by 7 bases, with 16 bases between the two germline ends. The germline CDR1 and CDR2 sequences are SGHDN and FVKESK. The CDR3 length is 14 residues. The CDR3 DNA sequence: TGTGCCAGCAGCCATCAGACAGAGCTCCTGGAGCAGTACGTC. Encoded protein: CASSHQTELLEQYV.

This chain joins TRBV5-4 and TRBJ1-1; D ambiguous. Germline CDR1 SGHNT, CDR2 YYREEE (reference sequence). Trimming removed 3 bases from V and 4 bases from J, with 7 bases in between. The CDR3 has 12 amino acids. CDR3 sequence reads: CASSSHSTEAFF. The CDR3 DNA reads TGTGCCAGCAGCTCCCACAGCACTGAAGCTTTCTTT.

The genes are TRBV7-6 and TRBJ1-3; TRBD1 matches at 7 bases. The CDR3 spans 15 residues. The ends lost 4 bases at V and 4 bases at J; junction bases unmatched: 7. Germline V gives CDR1 SGHVS, CDR2 FNYEAQ. The CDR3 region is CASSSRTGGGNTIYF. As DNA, the CDR3 is TGTGCCAGCAGCTCCAGGACAGGAGGCGGAAACACCATATATTTT.

This chain links TRBV6-1 with TRBJ1-2; TRBD1 matches at 7 bases. The V gene's germline CDR1 is MNHNS and CDR2 SASEGT. The CDR3 totals 17 residues. V lost 0 bases to trimming and J lost 5 bases; unmatched junction nucleotides: 12. The CDR3 region is CASSEAGRGVSQYGYTF. The DNA of the CDR3 is TGTGCCAGCAGTGAAGCAGGCAGGGGGGTTTCTCAGTATGGCTACACCTTC.

The V and J genes are TRBV7-4 and TRBJ2-5; D is perhaps TRBD2 (5 bases). V dropped 5 bases and J dropped 5 bases, with 27 bases sitting between them. The CDR3 totals 18 residues. Germline-derived CDR1 and CDR2 are SGHVT and SQSDAQ. CDR3 DNA sequence: TGTGCCAGCAGCCCCTACCTTTTCAGCGGCACGGAGCGGGAGACCCAGTACTTC. The encoded protein is CASSPYLFSGTERETQYF.

This chain links TRBV6-5 with TRBJ1-3; possibly TRBD1 for D (6 bases). V lost 5 bases, J lost 3 bases, and 11 bases lay in between. The CDR3 is 14 residues long. Germline V lookup: CDR1 MNHEY, CDR2 SVGAGI. The CDR3 region is CASSTGKGGNTIYF. Here the CDR3 DNA reads TGTGCCAGCAGTACAGGGAAAGGTGGAAACACCATATATTTT.

This clone was seen more than once but under ten times. This sequence joins TRBV18 and TRBJ2-7; 9 bases are a match to TRBD1. Germline CDR1 and CDR2: KGHSH and LQKENI. The CDR3 has 15 amino acids. The trim removed 3 bases at V and 3 bases at J, leaving 6 bases unmatched. The CDR3 here is CASSPRTGVLYEQYF. The CDR3 DNA follows: TGTGCCAGCTCACCTAGGACAGGGGTGCTCTACGAGCAGTACTTC.

The chain is built from TRBV2 and TRBJ1-2; the match to TRBD1 covers 7 bases. The CDR3 covers 12 residues. Trimming took 9 bases from V and 7 from J; bases not matched to a gene: 8. Germline assignment: CDR1 SNHLY and CDR2 FYNNEI. CDR3 bases: TGTGCCAGTTTGGACAGGCGAGGTGGCTACACCTTC. Its translation: CASLDRRGGYTF.

This clone was found once. The gene calls are TRBV4-1 and TRBJ1-1, with D possibly being TRBD1 (6 bases). Germline V gene sequence: CDR1 MGHRA, CDR2 YSYEKL. The germline V and J ends were trimmed by 4 bases and 5 bases, with 14 bases remaining between them. The length of the CDR3 is 14 residues. CDR3 sequence reads: CASSPTNRATEAFF. DNA for the CDR3: TGCGCCAGCAGCCCCACTAACAGGGCGACTGAAGCTTTCTTT.

This clone was observed a few times. This chain uses TRBV7-2 with TRBJ1-5; possible D gene TRBD1, 5 bases. Trimming took 8 bases from V and 2 from J, leaving 13 bases between them. CDR1 is SGHTA, CDR2 FQGNSA, per germline. This CDR3 spans 14 amino acids. CDR3 protein: CASGGVAGNQPQHF. CDR3 bases: TGTGCCAGCGGAGGGGTAGCGGGCAATCAGCCCCAGCATTTT.

Here the CDR3 DNA reads TGTGCCAGCAGTTACCCCGGCAGGGGCACAGCCCTCTTGAGCAATCAGCCCCAGCATTTT. Translated: CASSYPGRGTALLSNQPQHF. The chain joins TRBV6-2 or TRBV6-3 to TRBJ1-5, with D possibly TRBD1 on 6 matching bases. V was pared by 2 bases and J by 1 base, with 24 bases between. This CDR3 region has 20 residues. Germline-derived CDR1 and CDR2 are MNHEY and SVGEGT.